These 2 T cell receptor beta chains originate from one sample sequenced in a study of response to subunit inactivated influenza vaccine. In TCRdb, the RT-PCR reads were re-called with MiXCR into one record per CDR3 protein. The sample lists approximately 500,000 distinct CDR3 sequences, roughly 23% occurring once. Separately, the same data were catalogued under a study of T cells expressing NK-cell markers. This second study notes: Scientists made TCR beta cDNA using 5'RACE template switching with UMIs.

Material: CD4+ T cells sorted from PBMCs, obtained approximately 12 days after vaccination. Every receptor here comes from a man aged 50 to 60 who received an inactivated influenza vaccine.

This chain connects TRBV3-1 to TRBJ1-1, with 8 bases aligning to TRBD1. Germline V gives CDR1 LGHDT, CDR2 YNNKEL (reference sequence). The CDR3 runs to 12 residues. The trim removed 0 bases at V and 10 bases at J, leaving 1 base unmatched. The CDR3 bases are TGTGCCAGCAGCCAAGACAGGGGGCGAGCTTTCTTT. Amino acid sequence: CASSQDRGRAFF.

This clonotype appeared a few times. The chain uses TRBV6-2 or TRBV6-3 and TRBJ1-2; no clear D gene. CDR1 and CDR2 (germline): MNHEY, SVGEGT. CDR3 size: 16 residues. Trimming removed 2 bases at V and 8 bases at J, with 21 bases between. The CDR3 nucleotides read TGTGCCAGCAGTTACGCGGACTCTGGGATGTTGTGGGGCTACACCTTC. Translation gives CASSYADSGMLWGYTF.